Listed below are T cell receptor beta chains from one sample, sequenced in a study of control samples from healthy donors and cancer patients. Assay: immunoSEQ multiplex PCR; the TCRdb copy retains only in-frame clones and omits some. The repertoire holds around 140,000 clones, with roughly 90% as singletons. The specimen was blood. The receptors shown here come from a woman aged 45-59 years in good health. Both conserved end residues are part of each CDR3. D genes are given only for firm matches. The size entry is marked missing in some rows and otherwise reads once, few, many or a size class.

D gene: -
clone size: -
V gene: TRBV29-1
J gene: TRBJ1-1
CDR3 protein: CSARHPTDAEAFF
CDR3 DNA: TGCAGCGCACGCCACCCAACCGACGCTGAAGCTTTCTTT

D gene: TRBD1
clone size: -
V gene: TRBV11-3
J gene: TRBJ2-7
CDR3 protein: CASSDHSRQGPYPYEQYF
CDR3 DNA: TGTGCCAGCAGCGACCACAGCCGACAGGGTCCTTACCCCTACGAGCAGTACTTC

D gene: TRBD2
clone size: -
V gene: TRBV3-1/TRBV3-2
J gene: TRBJ2-1
CDR3 protein: CASSPYLRLAGAKSSYNEQFF
CDR3 DNA: TGTGCCAGCAGTCCCTACCTGAGACTAGCGGGGGCCAAAAGCTCCTACAATGAGCAGTTCTTC

D gene: -
clone size: -
V gene: TRBV5-1
J gene: TRBJ1-4
CDR3 protein: CASSRDTQREKLFF
CDR3 DNA: TGCGCCAGCAGCCGGGACACGCAGAGGGAAAAACTGTTTTTT

D gene: -
clone size: -
V gene: TRBV3-1/TRBV3-2
J gene: TRBJ2-1
CDR3 protein: CASSREKRFEQFF
CDR3 DNA: TGTGCCAGCTCGAGGGAAAAGAGGTTTGAGCAGTTCTTC

D gene: TRBD1
clone size: -
V gene: TRBV7-2
J gene: TRBJ2-3
CDR3 protein: CASSLKGGSGTDTQYF
CDR3 DNA: TGTGCCAGCAGCTTGAAAGGGGGCTCAGGCACAGATACGCAGTATTTT

D gene: TRBD2
clone size: -
V gene: TRBV11-3
J gene: TRBJ2-3
CDR3 protein: CASSSSAGGPNTQYF
CDR3 DNA: TGTGCCAGCAGCTCGTCAGCGGGGGGGCCGAATACGCAGTATTTT

D gene: -
clone size: -
V gene: TRBV12-3/TRBV12-4
J gene: TRBJ2-7
CDR3 protein: CASSTPGAYEQYF
CDR3 DNA: TGTGCCAGCAGTACCCCAGGGGCATACGAGCAGTACTTC

D gene: -
clone size: -
V gene: TRBV19
J gene: TRBJ1-1
CDR3 protein: CASSIGPVTTEAFF
CDR3 DNA: TGTGCCAGTAGTATTGGACCGGTGACGACTGAAGCTTTCTTT

D gene: TRBD1
clone size: -
V gene: TRBV28
J gene: TRBJ1-2
CDR3 protein: CASSLAGGDGYTF
CDR3 DNA: TGTGCCAGCAGTTTAGCAGGGGGCGATGGCTACACCTTC

D gene: -
clone size: once
V gene: TRBV15
J gene: TRBJ2-7
CDR3 protein: CATSRDSGANSYEQYF
CDR3 DNA: TGTGCCACCAGCAGAGATTCGGGGGCCAACTCCTACGAGCAGTACTTC

D gene: TRBD1
clone size: once
V gene: TRBV7-2
J gene: TRBJ1-2
CDR3 protein: CASSFTTGVNYGYTF
CDR3 DNA: TGTGCCAGCAGCTTTACGACAGGGGTGAACTATGGCTACACCTTC

D gene: -
clone size: few
V gene: TRBV5-5
J gene: TRBJ1-4
CDR3 protein: CASARGATNEKLFF
CDR3 DNA: TGTGCCAGCGCCAGGGGTGCGACTAATGAAAAACTGTTTTTT

D gene: TRBD1
clone size: -
V gene: TRBV5-1
J gene: TRBJ2-1
CDR3 protein: CASTRTGYPSYNEQFF
CDR3 DNA: TGCGCCAGCACCCGGACAGGGTATCCGTCCTACAATGAGCAGTTCTTC

D gene: -
clone size: once
V gene: TRBV30
J gene: TRBJ1-1
CDR3 protein: CAWSVPQNTEAFF
CDR3 DNA: TGTGCCTGGAGTGTCCCTCAAAACACTGAAGCTTTCTTT

D gene: -
clone size: -
V gene: TRBV27
J gene: TRBJ2-1
CDR3 protein: CASSRLGNEQFF
CDR3 DNA: TGTGCCAGCAGTAGGTTGGGGAATGAGCAGTTCTTC

D gene: -
clone size: -
V gene: TRBV7-9
J gene: TRBJ2-7
CDR3 protein: CASSLVGSRSYEQYF
CDR3 DNA: TGTGCCAGCAGCTTAGTTGGCAGCCGGTCCTACGAGCAGTACTTC

D gene: TRBD1
clone size: -
V gene: TRBV12-5
J gene: TRBJ1-5
CDR3 protein: CASALSGGGNQPQHF
CDR3 DNA: TGTGCTAGTGCCCTGTCAGGGGGCGGCAATCAGCCCCAGCATTTT

D gene: -
clone size: -
V gene: TRBV29-1
J gene: TRBJ2-5
CDR3 protein: CSHRPRNTQETQYF
CDR3 DNA: TGCAGCCACAGACCCCGGAATACTCAAGAGACCCAGTACTTC

D gene: -
clone size: -
V gene: TRBV20-1
J gene: TRBJ1-1
CDR3 protein: CSASNLNTEAFF
CDR3 DNA: TGCAGTGCTAGTAACCTGAACACTGAAGCTTTCTTT

D gene: -
clone size: -
V gene: TRBV6-1
J gene: TRBJ2-5
CDR3 protein: CASSEGPTETQYF
CDR3 DNA: TGTGCCAGCAGTGAAGGGCCCACGGAGACCCAGTACTTC

D gene: -
clone size: -
V gene: TRBV2
J gene: TRBJ2-1
CDR3 protein: CASRTGESSYNEQFF
CDR3 DNA: TGTGCCAGCAGGACGGGGGAGAGCTCCTACAATGAGCAGTTCTTC